A selection of T cell receptor beta chains follows, all from one sample in a study of monozygotic twins with inflammatory bowel disease. Reanalyzing the 5' RACE reads, TCRdb keeps one entry per CDR3 protein, without DNA. The listing contains more than 75,000 distinct CDR3 sequences. Sequenced: blood. Every receptor here comes from a human donor with ulcerative colitis or Crohn's disease, or a healthy co-twin of an affected twin (not recorded which). The CDR3 runs from the conserved cysteine through the conserved F or W.

>TRBV28|TRBJ1-2|15
CASSAGDRSNYGYTF
>TRBV5-1|TRBJ2-1|14
CASSFGSEYNEQFF
>TRBV29-1|TRBJ2-3|11
CSVFGGDTQYF
>TRBV5-6|TRBJ1-2|13
CASSREQGWGYTF
>TRBV20-1|TRBJ2-7|13
CSARGNTDYEQYF
>TRBV20-1|TRBJ1-5|20
CSARASFWTGDRDGNQPQHF
>TRBV20-1|TRBJ2-1|14
CSAPRTRSVNEQFF
>TRBV6-1|TRBJ2-2|14
CASSRTGYTGELFF
>TRBV7-8|TRBJ2-5|14
CASSSGQVPETQYF
>TRBV29-1|TRBJ2-7|14
CSPFKPGQDYEQYF
>TRBV20-1|TRBJ1-5|16
CSASGSLTGRWQPQHF
>TRBV27|TRBJ2-1|16
CASSLSRTGFYNEQFF